The T cell receptor (beta chain) described here comes from a study of CD8 T cells in Susac syndrome. RNA amounts of roughly 0.5 to 1 ug underwent reverse transcription with random hexamers. TCRdb processed the immunoSEQ multiplex PCR reads anew with MiXCR; each CDR3 protein has one entry. Of about 85,000 distinct CDR3 sequences in the sample, 94% were seen once. For this clonotype: Its antigen is not known.

The CDR3 extends over 15 amino acids. J gave up 1 base and V 2 bases, and 4 bases lay outside the gene matches. The V gene's germline CDR1 is MGHRA and CDR2 YSYEKL. The study, taken as a whole, reports: TCR sequencing and HLA analysis covered a relatively small number of individuals.

This clonotype originated in a human donor in good health. The J gene is TRBJ1-1, the V gene TRBV4-1; TRBD1 agrees at 7 bases. The sequenced sample consisted of CD8+ T cells from PBMCs. The CDR3 region is CASSQREGANTEAFF. CDR3 bases: TGCGCCAGCAGCCAAAGGGAGGGGGCGAACACTGAAGCTTTCTTT.